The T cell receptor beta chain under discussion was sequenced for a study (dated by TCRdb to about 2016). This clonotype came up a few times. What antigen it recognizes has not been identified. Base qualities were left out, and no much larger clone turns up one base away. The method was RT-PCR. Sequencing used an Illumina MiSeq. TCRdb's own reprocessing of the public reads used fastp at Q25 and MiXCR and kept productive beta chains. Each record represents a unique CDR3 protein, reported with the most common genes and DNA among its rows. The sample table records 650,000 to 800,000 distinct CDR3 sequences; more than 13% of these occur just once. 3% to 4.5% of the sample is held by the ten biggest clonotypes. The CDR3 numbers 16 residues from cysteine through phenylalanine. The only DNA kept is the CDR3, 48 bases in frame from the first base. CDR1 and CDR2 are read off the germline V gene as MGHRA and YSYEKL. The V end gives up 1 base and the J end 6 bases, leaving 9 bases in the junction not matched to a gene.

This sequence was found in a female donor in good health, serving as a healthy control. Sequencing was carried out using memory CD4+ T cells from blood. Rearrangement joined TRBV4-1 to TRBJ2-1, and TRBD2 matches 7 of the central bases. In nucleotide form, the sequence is TGCGCCAGCAGCCAAGGGGGGGGAGGGGTCGTCAATGAGCAGTTCTTC. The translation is CASSQGGGGVVNEQFF.